Listed below are T cell receptor beta chains from one sample, sequenced in a study of blood T cell repertoires in COVID-19. Sequencing was performed with immunoSEQ multiplex PCR; in TCRdb, only in-frame clones are kept and a portion is missing. Among roughly 170,000 clones, roughly 80% were seen once, and the ten largest hold about 12%. Source material: PBMCs or T cells enriched from blood (not recorded which). The source of these receptors is a man aged 45 to 65 who had recovered from COVID-19. Both conserved end residues are part of each CDR3. Fields, in order: V gene, J gene, D gene, clone size, CDR3 protein, CDR3 DNA. D genes are given only for firm matches. Size is stated for part of the rows, as once, few or many counts, or as a class when the clone is expanded.

>TRBV2|TRBJ1-6|TRBD1|.
CASSESGGTGWPPLHF
TGTGCCAGCAGTGAAAGCGGTGGGACAGGGTGGCCACCCCTCCACTTT
>TRBV9|TRBJ2-3|TRBD1|.
CASSVLQGAADTQYF
TGTGCCAGCAGCGTATTGCAGGGGGCGGCAGATACGCAGTATTTT
>TRBV7-2|TRBJ1-1|TRBD1|.
CASSAGTGVMNTEAFF
TGTGCCAGCAGCGCCGGGACAGGGGTGATGAACACTGAAGCTTTCTTT
>TRBV11-2|TRBJ2-7|TRBD1|.
CASSLGTGGVSYEQYF
TGTGCCAGCAGCCTAGGGACAGGGGGCGTCTCCTACGAGCAGTACTTC
>TRBV2|TRBJ2-7|TRBD1|once
CASSEPGQGLSYEQYF
TGTGCCAGCAGTGAACCGGGACAGGGGCTCTCCTACGAGCAGTACTTC
>TRBV9|TRBJ1-3|TRBD1|.
CASSVSDSGTAGNTIYF
TGTGCCAGCAGCGTATCCGATTCGGGGACAGCTGGAAACACCATATATTTT
>TRBV4-2|TRBJ1-2|TRBD1|.
CASSRGQEFYGYTF
TGTGCCAGCAGCCGGGGACAGGAGTTCTATGGCTACACCTTC
>TRBV28|TRBJ2-5|TRBD1|.
CASRSWTGKETQYF
TGTGCCAGCAGGTCTTGGACAGGGAAAGAGACCCAGTACTTC
>TRBV6-2/TRBV6-3|TRBJ1-1|.|few
CASSYADSRTEAFF
TGTGCCAGCAGTTACGCGGACAGCCGTACCGAAGCTTTCTTT
>TRBV19|TRBJ1-1|TRBD1|.
CASSKGTGVMNAEAFF
TGTGCCAGTAGTAAGGGGACAGGGGTGATGAACGCTGAAGCTTTCTTT
>TRBV7-2|TRBJ1-5|TRBD1|.
CASSLVGQENQPQHF
TGTGCCAGCAGCTTAGTTGGACAGGAGAATCAGCCCCAGCATTTT
>TRBV29-1|TRBJ2-3|.|.
CSVKQGDTQYF
TGCAGCGTGAAACAGGGAGATACGCAGTATTTT